The following is a T cell receptor beta chain sequence with its context. The antigen is unknown. This specimen comes from a study of cytomegalovirus exposure and HLA in healthy donors. With 60 Vbeta and 13 Jbeta primers, the PCR was carried out. Produced via immunoSEQ multiplex PCR; TCRdb's table is partial and in-frame only. The repertoire holds more than 150,000 clones, with approximately 83% as singletons. Germline V gives CDR1 SGHRS, CDR2 YFSETQ. V lost 0 bases to trimming and J lost 10 bases, with 14 bases between them. The length of the CDR3 is 14 residues. Overall study findings and caveats: Specificity for CMV antigens was confirmed in vitro for a few of the CMV-associated chains. As a later analysis revealed, most CMV-associated TCR beta chains appeared HLA-restricted. Fewer N-insertions than the roughly 670-donor mean were reportedly shown by an Asian-associated ancestry cluster in a later analysis.

The sequence was obtained from a man younger than 35 in good health and CMV-seropositive. The chain links TRBV5-1 to TRBJ2-1; D is perhaps TRBD1 (5 bases). Sequencing used PBMCs. CDR3 bases: TGCGCCAGCAGCTTGGAAGACAGCCCGTGGGAGCAGTTCTTC. This translates into CASSLEDSPWEQFF.